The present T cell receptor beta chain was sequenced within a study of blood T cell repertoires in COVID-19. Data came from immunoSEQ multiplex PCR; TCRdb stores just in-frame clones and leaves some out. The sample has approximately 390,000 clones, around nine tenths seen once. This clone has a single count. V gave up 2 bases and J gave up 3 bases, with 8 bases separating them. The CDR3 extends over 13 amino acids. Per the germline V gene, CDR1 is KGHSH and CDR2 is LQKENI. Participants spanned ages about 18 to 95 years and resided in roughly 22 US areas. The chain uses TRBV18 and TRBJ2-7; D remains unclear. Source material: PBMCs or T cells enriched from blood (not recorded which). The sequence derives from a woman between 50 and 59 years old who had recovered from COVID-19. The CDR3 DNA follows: TGTGCCAGCTCACCAAGAACCTACTACGAGCAGTACTTC. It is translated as CASSPRTYYEQYF.